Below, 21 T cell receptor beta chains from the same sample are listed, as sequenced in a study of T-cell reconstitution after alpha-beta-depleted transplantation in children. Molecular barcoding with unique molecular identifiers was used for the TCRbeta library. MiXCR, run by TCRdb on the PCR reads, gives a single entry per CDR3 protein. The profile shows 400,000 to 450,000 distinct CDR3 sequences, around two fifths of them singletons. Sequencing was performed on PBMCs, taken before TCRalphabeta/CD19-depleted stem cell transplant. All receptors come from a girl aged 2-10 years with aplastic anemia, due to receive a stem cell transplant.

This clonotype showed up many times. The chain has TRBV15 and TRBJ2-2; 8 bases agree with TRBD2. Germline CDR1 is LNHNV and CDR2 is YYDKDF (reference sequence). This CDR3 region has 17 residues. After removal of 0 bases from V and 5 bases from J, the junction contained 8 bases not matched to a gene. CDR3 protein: CATSRDLGAGATGELFF. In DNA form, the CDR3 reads TGTGCCACCAGCAGAGATCTCGGAGCGGGAGCAACCGGGGAGCTGTTTTTT. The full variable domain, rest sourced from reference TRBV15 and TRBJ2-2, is DAMVIQNPRYQVTQFGKPVTLSCSQTLNHNVMYWYQQKSSQAPKLLFHYYDKDFNNEADTPDNFQSRRPNTSFCFLDIRSPGLGDTAMYLCATSRDLGAGATGELFFGEGSRLTVL.

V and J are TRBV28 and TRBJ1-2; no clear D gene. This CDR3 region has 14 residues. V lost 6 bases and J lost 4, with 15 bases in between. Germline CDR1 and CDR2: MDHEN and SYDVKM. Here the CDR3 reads CASSPTGKSYGYTF. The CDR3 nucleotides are TGTGCCAGCAGCCCGACCGGGAAGAGCTATGGCTACACCTTC.

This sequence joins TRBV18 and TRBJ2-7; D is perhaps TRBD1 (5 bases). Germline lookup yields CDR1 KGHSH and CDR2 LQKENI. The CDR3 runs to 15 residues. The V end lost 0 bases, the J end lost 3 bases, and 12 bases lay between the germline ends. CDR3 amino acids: CASSPPMGGHYEQYF. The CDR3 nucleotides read TGTGCCAGCTCACCACCTATGGGCGGACACTACGAGCAGTACTTC.

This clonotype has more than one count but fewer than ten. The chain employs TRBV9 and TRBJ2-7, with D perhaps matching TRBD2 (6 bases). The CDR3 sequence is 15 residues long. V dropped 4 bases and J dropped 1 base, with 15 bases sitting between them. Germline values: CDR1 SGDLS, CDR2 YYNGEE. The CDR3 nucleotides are TGTGCCAGCAGCCCCCGCGGGACGGAGTCCTACGAGCAGTACTTC. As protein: CASSPRGTESYEQYF.

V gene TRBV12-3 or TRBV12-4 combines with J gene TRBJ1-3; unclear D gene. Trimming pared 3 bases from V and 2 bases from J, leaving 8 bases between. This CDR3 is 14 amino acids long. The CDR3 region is CASSFSATGNTIYF. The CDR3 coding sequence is TGTGCCAGCAGTTTCTCAGCGACTGGAAACACCATATATTTT.

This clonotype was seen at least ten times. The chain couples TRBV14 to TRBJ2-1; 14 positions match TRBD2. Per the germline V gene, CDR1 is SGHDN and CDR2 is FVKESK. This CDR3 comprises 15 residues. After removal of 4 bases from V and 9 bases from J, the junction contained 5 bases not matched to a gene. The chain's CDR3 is CASSLGLAGGFEQFF. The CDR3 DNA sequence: TGTGCCAGCAGCCTAGGACTAGCGGGAGGATTTGAGCAGTTCTTC.

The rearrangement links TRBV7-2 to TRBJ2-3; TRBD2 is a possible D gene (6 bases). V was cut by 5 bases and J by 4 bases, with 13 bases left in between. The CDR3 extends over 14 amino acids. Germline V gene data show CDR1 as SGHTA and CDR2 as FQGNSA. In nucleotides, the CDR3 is TGTGCCAGCAGCACGGGACTCAGCCCAGATACGCAGTATTTT. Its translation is CASSTGLSPDTQYF.

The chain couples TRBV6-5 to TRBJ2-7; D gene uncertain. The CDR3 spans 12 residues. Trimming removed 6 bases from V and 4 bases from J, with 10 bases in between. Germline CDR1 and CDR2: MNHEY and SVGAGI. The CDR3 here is CASSSTRYEQYF. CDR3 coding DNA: TGTGCCAGCAGCTCGACAAGGTACGAGCAGTACTTC.

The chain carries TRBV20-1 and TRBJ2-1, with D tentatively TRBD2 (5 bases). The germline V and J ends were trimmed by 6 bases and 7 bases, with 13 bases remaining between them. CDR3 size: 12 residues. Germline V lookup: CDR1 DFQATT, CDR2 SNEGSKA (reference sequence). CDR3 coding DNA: TGCAGTGCGATACTTGAGGGAAATGAGCAGTTCTTC. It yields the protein CSAILEGNEQFF.

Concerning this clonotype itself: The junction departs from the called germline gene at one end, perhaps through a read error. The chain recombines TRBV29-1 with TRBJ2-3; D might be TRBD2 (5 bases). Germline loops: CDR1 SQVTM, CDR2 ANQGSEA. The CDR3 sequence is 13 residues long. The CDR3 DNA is TGCAGCGTTGAAGAGACCCTGGGAGATACGCATTATTTT. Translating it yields CSVEETLGDTHYF.

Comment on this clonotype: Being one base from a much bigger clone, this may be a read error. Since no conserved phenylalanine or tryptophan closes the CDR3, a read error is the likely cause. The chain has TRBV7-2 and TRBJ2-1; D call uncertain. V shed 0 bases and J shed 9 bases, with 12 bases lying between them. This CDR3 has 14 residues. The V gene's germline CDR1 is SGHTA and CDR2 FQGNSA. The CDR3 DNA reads TGTGCCAGCAGCTTAGCCCTGGGATTGGGTGAGCAGTTCTAC. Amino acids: CASSLALGLGEQFY.

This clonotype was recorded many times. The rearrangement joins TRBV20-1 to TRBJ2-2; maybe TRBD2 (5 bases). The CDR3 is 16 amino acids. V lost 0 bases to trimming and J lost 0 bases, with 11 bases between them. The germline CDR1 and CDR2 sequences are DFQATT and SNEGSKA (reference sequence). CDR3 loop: CSARDGNSANTGELFF. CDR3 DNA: TGCAGTGCTAGAGACGGAAATAGCGCGAACACCGGGGAGCTGTTTTTT.

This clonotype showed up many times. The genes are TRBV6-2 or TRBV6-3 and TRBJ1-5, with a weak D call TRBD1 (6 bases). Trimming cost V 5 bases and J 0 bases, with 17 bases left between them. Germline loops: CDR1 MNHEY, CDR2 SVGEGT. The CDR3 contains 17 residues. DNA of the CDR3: TGTGCCAGCAGTGAGGGACACGAAGCTTATAGCAATCAGCCCCAGCATTTT. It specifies CASSEGHEAYSNQPQHF.

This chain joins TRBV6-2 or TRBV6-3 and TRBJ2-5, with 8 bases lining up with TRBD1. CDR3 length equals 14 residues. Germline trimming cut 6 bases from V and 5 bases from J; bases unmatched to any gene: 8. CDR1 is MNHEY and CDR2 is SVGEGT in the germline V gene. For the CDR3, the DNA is TGTGCCAGCAGCACGGGACAGGAGGGGGAGACCCAGTACTTC. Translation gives CASSTGQEGETQYF.

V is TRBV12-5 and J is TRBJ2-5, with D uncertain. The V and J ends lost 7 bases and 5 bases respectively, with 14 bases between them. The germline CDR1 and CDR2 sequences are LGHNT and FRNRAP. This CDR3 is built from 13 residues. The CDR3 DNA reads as TGTGCTAGTGCCTCATCCCTGGGGGAGACCCAGTACTTC. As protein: CASASSLGETQYF.

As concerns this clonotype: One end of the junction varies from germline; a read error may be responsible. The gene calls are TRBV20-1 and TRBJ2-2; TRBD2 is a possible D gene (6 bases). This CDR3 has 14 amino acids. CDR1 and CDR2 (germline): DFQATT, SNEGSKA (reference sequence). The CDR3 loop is CSARVRGLAGELLF. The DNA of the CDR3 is TGCAGTGCTAGAGTAAGGGGACTGGCCGGGGAGCTGTTATTT.

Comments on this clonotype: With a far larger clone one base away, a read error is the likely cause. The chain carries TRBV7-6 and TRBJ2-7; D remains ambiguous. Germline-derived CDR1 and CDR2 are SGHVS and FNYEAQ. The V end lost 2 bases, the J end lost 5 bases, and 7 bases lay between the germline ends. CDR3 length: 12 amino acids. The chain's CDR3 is CASSLNGHEQYF. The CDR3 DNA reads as TGTGCCAGCAGCTTAAACGGGCACGAGCAGTACTTC.

CDR3: CSAYPGTSSSGANVLTF. CDR3 coding DNA: TGCAGTGCTTACCCCGGGACATCGAGCTCTGGGGCCAACGTCCTGACTTTC. The rearrangement uses TRBV20-1 and TRBJ2-6, with D tentatively TRBD1 (6 bases). From germline, CDR1 is DFQATT and CDR2 SNEGSKA (reference sequence). V dropped 5 bases and J dropped 0 bases, with 17 bases sitting between them. CDR3 length: 17 amino acids.

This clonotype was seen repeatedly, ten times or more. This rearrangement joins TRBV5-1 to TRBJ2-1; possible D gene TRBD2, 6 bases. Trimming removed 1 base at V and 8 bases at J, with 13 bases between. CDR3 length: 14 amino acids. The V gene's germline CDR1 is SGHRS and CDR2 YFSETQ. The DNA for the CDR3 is TGCGCCAGCAGCTTGAAGTCGGGAGATTATGAGCAGTTCTTC. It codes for CASSLKSGDYEQFF.

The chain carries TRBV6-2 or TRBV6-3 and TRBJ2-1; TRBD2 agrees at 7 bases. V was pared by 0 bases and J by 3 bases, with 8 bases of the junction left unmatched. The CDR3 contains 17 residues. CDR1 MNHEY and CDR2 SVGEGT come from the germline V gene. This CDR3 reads CASSYSPPSGVYNEQFF. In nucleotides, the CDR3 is TGTGCCAGCAGTTACTCTCCGCCCAGCGGGGTCTACAATGAGCAGTTCTTC.

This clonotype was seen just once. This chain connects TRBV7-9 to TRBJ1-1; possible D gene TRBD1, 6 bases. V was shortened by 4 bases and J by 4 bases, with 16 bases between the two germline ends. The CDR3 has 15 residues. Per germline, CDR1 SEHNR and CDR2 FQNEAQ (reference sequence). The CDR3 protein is CASSSSGQPRTEAFF. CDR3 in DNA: TGTGCCAGCAGCTCTAGCGGACAGCCCCGCACTGAAGCTTTCTTT.